Sequencing of this T cell receptor beta chain was carried out in a study of T-cell reconstitution after alpha-beta-depleted transplantation in children. In germline, CDR1 is SGHRS, CDR2 YFSETQ. With 1 base clipped from V and 0 bases from J, the junction kept 4 bases outside the gene matches. The CDR3 covers 16 residues. This clonotype occurred a few times. During its preparation, the TCRbeta library received unique molecular identifiers. TCRdb fed the PCR reads into MiXCR, producing one record per CDR3 protein. Of about 540,000 distinct CDR3 sequences in the sample, about 16% were seen once. The V call is TRBV5-1, the J call TRBJ2-3, with 8 bases fitting TRBD1. Sample: PBMCs from the stem cell graft donor, taken from the stem cell graft. The receptor's source is a human donor who donated a stem cell graft to a child with acute lymphoblastic leukemia. The CDR3 DNA reads TGCGCCAGCAGCTTGCCCCAGGGGGCTAGCACAGATACGCAGTATTTT. Its translation: CASSLPQGASTDTQYF.